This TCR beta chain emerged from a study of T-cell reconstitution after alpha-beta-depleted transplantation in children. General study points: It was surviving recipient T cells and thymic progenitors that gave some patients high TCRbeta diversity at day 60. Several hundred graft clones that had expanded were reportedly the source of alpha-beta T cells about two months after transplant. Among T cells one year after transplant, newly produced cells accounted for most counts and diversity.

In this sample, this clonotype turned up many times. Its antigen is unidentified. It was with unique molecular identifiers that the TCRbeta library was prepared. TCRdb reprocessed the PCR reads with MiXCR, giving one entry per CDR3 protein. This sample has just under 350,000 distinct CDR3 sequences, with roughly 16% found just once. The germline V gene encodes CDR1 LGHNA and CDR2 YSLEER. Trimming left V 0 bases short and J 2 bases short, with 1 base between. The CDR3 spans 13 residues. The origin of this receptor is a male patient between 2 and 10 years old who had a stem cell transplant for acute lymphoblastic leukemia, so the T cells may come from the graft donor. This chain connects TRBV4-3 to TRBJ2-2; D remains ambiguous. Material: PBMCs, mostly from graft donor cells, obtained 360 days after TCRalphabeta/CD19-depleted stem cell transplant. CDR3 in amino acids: CASSQDNTGELFF. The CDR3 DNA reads TGCGCCAGCAGCCAAGACAACACCGGGGAGCTGTTTTTT.